Below, one T cell receptor (beta chain) is given with its context. The target antigen is unknown. Expressed TCRB transcripts were sequenced because the entire RNA isolate underwent reverse transcription. Sequencing was performed with immunoSEQ multiplex PCR; in TCRdb, only in-frame clones are kept and a portion is missing. The data contain approximately 150,000 clones, 7.5% to 10% of them singletons. The record originates from a study of beta chain features in type 1 diabetes. Study details: Patients looked much like healthy donors when it came to age, gender and cell yields.

The germline V gene encodes CDR1 SGHRS and CDR2 YFSETQ. The J segment lost 8 bases and the V segment lost 4 bases, leaving 10 bases of the junction unmatched. The CDR3 contains 15 residues. Study-wide points: Type 1 diabetes patients showed fewer insertions and more deletions at VDJ junctions. For patients and controls alike, PCR might favor shorter templates to the same degree. Any role of HLA type in TCRB rearrangement remained unresolved here.

Sequencing used central memory CD4+ T cells from blood. The sequence derives from a young woman in good health. V usage is TRBV5-1 and J usage is TRBJ2-3, with 10 bases that match TRBD1. The CDR3 region has the DNA TGCGCCAGCAGCCGAGGGACAGGGGTCGAGGGTACGCAGTATTTT. It translates to CASSRGTGVEGTQYF.